This T cell receptor (beta chain) was sequenced for a study of cytomegalovirus exposure and HLA in healthy donors. Donors came from a validation cohort of some 130 subjects, distinct from the first 666-subject cohort. This clone was seen a single time. Its antigen is not known. Method: immunoSEQ multiplex PCR; TCRdb's copy keeps in-frame clones and lacks some. This repertoire shows approximately 82,000 clones, roughly 93% found once; its top ten account for about 0.68%. Study-level points and caveats: The classifier, whose performance was assessed in both the original and validation cohorts, reportedly diagnosed cytomegalovirus status with high specificity and sensitivity.

The CDR3 loop spans 15 amino acids. Germline V gene lookup returns CDR1 KGHSH and CDR2 LQKENI. Deletions cut 3 bases from V and 1 base from J, with 9 bases between. The TCR originated in a man aged 18 to 30 in good health and CMV-seronegative. Sequences were obtained from PBMCs. This sequence joins TRBV18 and TRBJ1-4; D call uncertain. In nucleotides, the CDR3 is TGTGCCAGCTCACCGACGGCGGAAACTAATGAAAAACTGTTTTTT. Its translation: CASSPTAETNEKLFF.